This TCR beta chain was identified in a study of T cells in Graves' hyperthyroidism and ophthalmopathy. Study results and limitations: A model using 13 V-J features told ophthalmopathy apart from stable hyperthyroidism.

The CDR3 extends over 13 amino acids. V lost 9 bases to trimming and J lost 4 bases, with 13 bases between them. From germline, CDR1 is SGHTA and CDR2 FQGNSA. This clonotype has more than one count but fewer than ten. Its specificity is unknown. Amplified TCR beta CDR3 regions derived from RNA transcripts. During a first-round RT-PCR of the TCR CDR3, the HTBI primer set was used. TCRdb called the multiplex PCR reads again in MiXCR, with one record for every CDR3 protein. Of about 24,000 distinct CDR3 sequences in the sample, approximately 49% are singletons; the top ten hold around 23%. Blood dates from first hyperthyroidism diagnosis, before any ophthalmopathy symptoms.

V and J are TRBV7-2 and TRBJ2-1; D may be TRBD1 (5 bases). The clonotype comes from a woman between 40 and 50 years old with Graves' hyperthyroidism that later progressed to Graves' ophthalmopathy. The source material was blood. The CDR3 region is CASTRADYNEQFF. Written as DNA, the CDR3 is TGTGCCAGTACCAGGGCAGATTACAATGAGCAGTTCTTC.